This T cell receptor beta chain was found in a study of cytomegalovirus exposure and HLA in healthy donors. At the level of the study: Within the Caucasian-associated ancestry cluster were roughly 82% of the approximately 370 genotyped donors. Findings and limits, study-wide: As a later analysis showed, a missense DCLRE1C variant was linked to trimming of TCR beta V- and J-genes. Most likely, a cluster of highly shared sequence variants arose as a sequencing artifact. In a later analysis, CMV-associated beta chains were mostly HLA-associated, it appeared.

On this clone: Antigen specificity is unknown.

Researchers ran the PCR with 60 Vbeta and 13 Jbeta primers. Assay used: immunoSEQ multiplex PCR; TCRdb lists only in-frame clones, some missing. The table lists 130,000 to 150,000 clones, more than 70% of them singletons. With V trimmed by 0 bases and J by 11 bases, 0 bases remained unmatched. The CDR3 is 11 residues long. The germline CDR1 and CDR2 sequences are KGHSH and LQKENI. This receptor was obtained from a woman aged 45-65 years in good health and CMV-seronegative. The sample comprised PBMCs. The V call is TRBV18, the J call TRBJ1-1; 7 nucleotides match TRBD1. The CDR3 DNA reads TGTGCCAGCTCACCACCGGGACAGGCTTTCTTT. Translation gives CASSPPGQAFF.